This T cell receptor (beta chain) came from a study of human T cells and chemical hapten exposure. The CDR3 consists of 16 residues. V lost 2 bases to trimming and J lost 6 bases; unmatched junction nucleotides: 6. From germline, CDR1 is MNHEY and CDR2 SMNVEV (reference sequence). Time point denoted: pre-sensitization, week 0. Treatment here: therapeutic diphenylcyclopropenone sensitization with weekly scalp DPC. The study drew its donors from alopecia patients who were 18 to 70 years old and suitable for DPC. TCRdb re-called the RACE reads with MiXCR, one entry per CDR3 protein. The data contain 250,000 or so distinct CDR3 sequences, about 9% of them singletons.

Material: whole blood, obtained in connection with sensitization to the hapten diphenylcyclopropenone (DPC). The rearrangement uses TRBV27 and TRBJ2-2; TRBD1 matches at 10 bases. The TCR originated in a woman aged 40 to 50 with alopecia areata. Some clones in this sample may be carry-over from other donors' samples. In DNA form, the CDR3 reads TGTGCCAGCAGTTTACTGGGACAGGGGCAAGCCGGGGAGCTGTTTTTT. Amino acid sequence: CASSLLGQGQAGELFF.